The entry below describes one T cell receptor (beta chain). Profiling relied on immunoSEQ multiplex PCR, and the TCRdb table lists in-frame clones only, not all of them. Of 950,000 to 1,300,000 clones in the sample, around 74% were seen once. The V gene end was trimmed by 3 bases and the J gene end by 3 bases; junction bases not matched to a gene: 10. This CDR3 is 17 amino acids long. Looked up from germline, CDR1 is SGHTS and CDR2 is YDEGEE. Caucasian adults living in Nashville, Tennessee, provided all samples. This entry belongs to a study of shared clonotypes between healthy human individuals. The genes are TRBV5-8 and TRBJ1-5, with TRBD1 matching 9 bases. The sample taken for sequencing was memory CD4+ T cells sorted from blood. The sample's subset: CD45RA-negative fraction. This sequence originates from a man in his late teens or twenties in good health. CDR3 coding DNA: TGTGCCAGCAGCTATCGAGTAGGGACAGGGATCAATCAGCCCCAGCATTTT. This sequence encodes CASSYRVGTGINQPQHF.